This T cell receptor (beta chain) originates from a study of identical twins. This clonotype was counted ten times or more. One junction end does not reproduce the germline sequence, and a read error may be involved. The CDR3 is 13 amino acids. Germline CDR1 is SGHRS and CDR2 is YFSETQ. TCRdb recomputed calls from the 5' RACE reads with MiXCR, one row per CDR3 protein. This table holds 1.5 million to 2 million distinct CDR3 sequences, about 31% found once. Material for sequencing was cord blood. This receptor was obtained from a newborn girl in good health. The chain carries TRBV5-1 and TRBJ1-2; the D gene is possibly TRBD1 (6 bases). The CDR3 nucleotides read TGTGCCAGCAGCCCCAGGGGAGACTATGGCTACACCTTC. It specifies CASSPRGDYGYTF.